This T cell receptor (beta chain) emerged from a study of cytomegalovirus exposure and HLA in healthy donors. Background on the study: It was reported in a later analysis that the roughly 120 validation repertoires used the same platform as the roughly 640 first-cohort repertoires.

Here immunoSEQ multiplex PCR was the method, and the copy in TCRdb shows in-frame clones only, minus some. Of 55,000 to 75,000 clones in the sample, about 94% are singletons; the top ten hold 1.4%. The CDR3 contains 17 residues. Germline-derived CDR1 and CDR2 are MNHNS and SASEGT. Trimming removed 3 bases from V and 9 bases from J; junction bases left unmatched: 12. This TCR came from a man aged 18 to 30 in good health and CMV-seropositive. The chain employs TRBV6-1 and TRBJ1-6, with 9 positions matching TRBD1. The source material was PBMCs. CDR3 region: CASSELLSWTGVSPLHF. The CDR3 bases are TGTGCCAGCAGTGAGCTCCTCTCCTGGACAGGGGTTTCACCCCTCCACTTT.